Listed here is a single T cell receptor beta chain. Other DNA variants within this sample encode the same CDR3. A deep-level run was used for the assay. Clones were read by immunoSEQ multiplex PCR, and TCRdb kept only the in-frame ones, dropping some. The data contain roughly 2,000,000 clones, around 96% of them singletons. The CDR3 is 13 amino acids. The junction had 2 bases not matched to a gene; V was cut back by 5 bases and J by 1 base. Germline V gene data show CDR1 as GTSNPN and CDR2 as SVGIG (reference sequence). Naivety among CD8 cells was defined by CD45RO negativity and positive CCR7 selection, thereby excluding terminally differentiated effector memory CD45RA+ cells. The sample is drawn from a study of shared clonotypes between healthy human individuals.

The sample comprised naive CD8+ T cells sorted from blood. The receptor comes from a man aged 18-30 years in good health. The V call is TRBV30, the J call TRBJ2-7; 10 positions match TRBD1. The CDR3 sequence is CAWGQGVSYEQYF. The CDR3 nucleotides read TGTGCCTGGGGACAGGGGGTATCCTACGAGCAGTACTTC.